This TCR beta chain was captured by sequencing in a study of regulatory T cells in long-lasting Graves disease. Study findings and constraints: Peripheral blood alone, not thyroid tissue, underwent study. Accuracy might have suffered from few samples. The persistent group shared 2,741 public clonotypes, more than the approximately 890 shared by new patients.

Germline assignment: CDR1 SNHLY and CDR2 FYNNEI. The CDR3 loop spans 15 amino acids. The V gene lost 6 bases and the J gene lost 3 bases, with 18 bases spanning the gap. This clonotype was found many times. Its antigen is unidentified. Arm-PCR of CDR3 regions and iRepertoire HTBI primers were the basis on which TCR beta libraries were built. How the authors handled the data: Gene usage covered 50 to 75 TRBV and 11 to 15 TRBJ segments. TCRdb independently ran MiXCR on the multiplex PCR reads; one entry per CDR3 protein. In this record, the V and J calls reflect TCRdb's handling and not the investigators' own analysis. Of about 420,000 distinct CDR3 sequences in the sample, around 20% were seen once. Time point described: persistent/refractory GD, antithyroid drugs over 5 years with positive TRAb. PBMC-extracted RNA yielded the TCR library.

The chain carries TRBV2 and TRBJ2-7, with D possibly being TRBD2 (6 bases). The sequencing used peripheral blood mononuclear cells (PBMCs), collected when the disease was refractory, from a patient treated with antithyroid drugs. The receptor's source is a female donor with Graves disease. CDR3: CASRDPGTPFYEQYF. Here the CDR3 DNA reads TGTGCCAGCAGAGACCCCGGGACTCCCTTCTACGAGCAGTACTTC.